The 6 T cell receptor beta chains listed next were all sequenced from one sample in a study of blood T cell repertoires in COVID-19. Sequenced by immunoSEQ multiplex PCR; TCRdb stores in-frame clones only, minus some. The sample lists approximately 200,000 clones, around 87% seen once, with roughly 2.9% in the top ten. Sequencing was done on a sample of peripheral blood. These receptors were taken from a woman in her twenties or thirties with active or convalescent COVID-19.

The chain joins TRBV6-1 to TRBJ1-1; possible D gene TRBD1, 5 bases. The V end was cut by 4 bases, the J end by 1 base, with 25 bases between. The CDR3 contains 19 residues. Germline V lookup: CDR1 MNHNS, CDR2 SASEGT. CDR3 nucleotide sequence: TGTGCCAGCAGTGCCAGGGCCTTTTGGACGTCTTCTCCGAACACTGAAGCTTTCTTT. This sequence encodes CASSARAFWTSSPNTEAFF.

CDR3 DNA sequence: TGTGCCAGCAGCCCCGGACAGGGGAATTCCTACGAGCAGTACTTC. Its translation is CASSPGQGNSYEQYF. This chain connects TRBV7-9 to TRBJ2-7; 9 positions agree with TRBD1. The V gene's germline CDR1 is SEHNR and CDR2 FQNEAQ (reference sequence). The CDR3 totals 15 residues. The V segment lost 5 bases and the J segment 1 base; nucleotides outside the gene matches: 6.

V is TRBV29-1 and J is TRBJ2-1; 12 bases align to TRBD2. The germline V gene encodes CDR1 SQVTM and CDR2 ANQGSEA. V trimming: 4 bases; J trimming: 9 bases; junction bases outside the gene matches: 10. CDR3 length: 15 amino acids. Here the CDR3 reads CSVGLAGVRGGEQFF. In DNA, the CDR3 is TGCAGCGTTGGACTAGCGGGAGTAAGAGGAGGTGAGCAGTTCTTC.

The gene calls are TRBV3-1 (or the pseudogene TRBV3-2) and TRBJ2-1, with 10 bases aligning to TRBD2. V lost 0 bases and J lost 4; bases outside the gene matches: 6. The CDR3 runs 17 residues. CDR1 and CDR2 from the germline V gene are LGHDT and YNNKEL (reference sequence). Here the CDR3 reads CASSQEIAGGGYNEQFF. The CDR3 nucleotides are TGTGCCAGCAGCCAAGAGATAGCGGGGGGTGGGTACAATGAGCAGTTCTTC.

The chain joins TRBV7-9 to TRBJ1-5; D not resolved. CDR3 size: 14 residues. Trimming took off 5 bases at V and 6 bases at J, with 14 bases between the two ends. The germline CDR1 and CDR2 sequences are SEHNR and FQNEAQ (reference sequence). CDR3 region: CASSPQGEFQPQHF. Here the CDR3 DNA reads TGTGCCAGCAGCCCCCAAGGAGAATTTCAGCCCCAGCATTTT.

The CDR3 sequence is CASSNYKGSGGNQPQHF. As DNA, the CDR3 is TGTGCCAGTAGTAATTATAAGGGTAGCGGGGGCAATCAGCCCCAGCATTTT. The chain carries TRBV19 and TRBJ1-5; D remains unclear. CDR3 length: 17 residues. Germline loops: CDR1 LNHDA, CDR2 SQIVND (reference sequence). Trimming left V 4 bases short and J 2 bases short, with 18 bases between.